This entry lists 2 T cell receptor beta chains sequenced from one sample in a study of T-cell memory formation after mild COVID-19. TCRdb passed the 5' RACE reads through MiXCR, listing each CDR3 protein once. The sample has roughly 600,000 distinct CDR3 sequences; roughly 18% are singletons. The sample taken for sequencing was PBMCs or a T cell subset sorted from them (not recorded which). Every receptor here comes from an adult woman who had mild COVID-19 (a few samples of this study predate the infection). Cell type and time point are not known.

This chain uses TRBV29-1 with TRBJ1-1, with D hard to call. The CDR3 totals 13 residues. Trimming removed 7 bases at V and 4 bases at J, with 16 bases between. From germline, CDR1 is SQVTM and CDR2 ANQGSEA. The chain's CDR3 is CSAILGRGTEAFF. The CDR3 bases are TGCAGCGCAATCTTAGGGCGGGGCACTGAAGCTTTCTTT.

V and J are TRBV6-5 and TRBJ1-5; possibly TRBD1 for D (5 bases). CDR3 length: 17 residues. Looked up from germline, CDR1 is MNHEY and CDR2 is SVGAGI. V was cut by 4 bases and J by 0 bases, with 16 bases left in between. The CDR3 protein is CASSSEKGRYSNQPQHF. DNA for the CDR3: TGTGCCAGCAGTTCTGAAAAGGGGCGGTATAGCAATCAGCCCCAGCATTTT.